This T cell receptor beta chain was captured in a study of blood T cell repertoires in COVID-19. On the study more broadly: Acute and convalescent COVID-19 specimens originated in the United States, Italy and Spain. Sample material is recorded as cDNA or gDNA derived from T cells, B-cell-depleted T cells, or PBMCs.

Source study methods: Using reference gene primer amplification, nucleated cell counts were estimated. Using immunoSEQ multiplex PCR, the repertoire was profiled, and TCRdb retains in-frame clones only, with some absent. The V and J calls and the clone size are those of that table, but D and trimming were determined from the DNA. The sample holds 300,000 to 350,000 clones, around 90% seen once. Those enrolled in Seattle joined during active infection and were followed longitudinally afterward. This receptor was identified in a woman aged 25-40 years with COVID-19, enrolled during active disease. Sequencing input: peripheral blood.

In DNA form, the CDR3 reads TGTGCCAGCAGCCCCATACTAGCGGGAGATCAGGATGAGCAGTTCTTC. Its translation is CASSPILAGDQDEQFF. The V gene is TRBV11-2, the J gene TRBJ2-1, with 11 positions matching TRBD2. The CDR3 covers 16 residues. CDR1 and CDR2 from the germline V gene are SGHAT and FQNNGV. With V trimmed by 5 bases and J by 8 bases, 11 bases remained unmatched.